One sample yielded the 21 T cell receptor beta chains listed below, sequenced in a study of response to subunit inactivated influenza vaccine. TCRdb reprocessed the RT-PCR reads with MiXCR, giving one entry per CDR3 protein. The sample shows more than 400,000 distinct CDR3 sequences, around 7.9% of them seen only once. The sequencing here drew on PBMCs from blood, taken less than 30 months after vaccination. Every receptor here comes from a man between 50 and 75 years old who received an inactivated influenza vaccine.

There are a few counts of this clonotype. The chain employs TRBV9 and TRBJ2-5, with D perhaps matching TRBD1 or TRBD2 (5 bases each). The germline gives CDR1 SGDLS, CDR2 YYNGEE. Trimming shortened V by 0 bases and J by 2 bases, and 11 bases separated the two germline ends. This CDR3 is 15 amino acids long. The CDR3 region is CASSVDVGRQETQYF. CDR3 in DNA: TGTGCCAGCAGCGTAGATGTGGGACGTCAAGAGACCCAGTACTTC.

The rearrangement joins TRBV29-1 to TRBJ1-2, with D possibly TRBD1 on 5 matching bases. Germline V CDR1 and CDR2: SQVTM, ANQGSEA. The CDR3 contains 11 residues. V was trimmed by 3 bases and J by 6 bases, leaving 8 bases between them. DNA of the CDR3: TGCAGCGTTGAGGGGCGAAATGGCTACACCTTC. The encoded protein is CSVEGRNGYTF.

The gene calls are TRBV7-2 and TRBJ1-1; D not certain. The CDR3 has 14 amino acids. V was cut by 5 bases and J by 8 bases, with 18 bases left in between. CDR1 and CDR2 from the germline V gene are SGHTA and FQGNSA. CDR3 sequence reads: CASSPRHLITEAFF. The CDR3 DNA reads TGTGCCAGCAGCCCCCGACACCTAATAACCGAAGCTTTCTTT.

This clonotype has just a few counts. The rearrangement joins TRBV7-9 to TRBJ2-7; D not resolved. The V gene's germline CDR1 is SEHNR and CDR2 FQNEAQ (reference sequence). Trimming took off 5 bases at V and 3 bases at J, with 14 bases between the two ends. The CDR3 contains 14 residues. DNA of the CDR3: TGTGCCAGCAGCGCGTTTACTGTACTCTACGAGCAGTACTTC. Encoded protein: CASSAFTVLYEQYF. Full variable domain (outside the CDR3, taken from reference TRBV7-9 and TRBJ2-7): DTGVSQNPRHKITKRGQNVTFRCDPISEHNRLYWYRQTLGQGPEFLTYFQNEAQLEKSRLLSDRFSAERPKGSFSTLEIQRTEQGDSAMYLCASSAFTVLYEQYFGPGTRLTVT.

The chain is built from TRBV28 and TRBJ2-3, with 7 bases fitting TRBD2. The CDR3 has 11 amino acids. The V gene's germline CDR1 is MDHEN and CDR2 SYDVKM. The junction had 6 bases not matched to a gene; V was cut back by 3 bases and J by 15 bases. As DNA, the CDR3 is TGTGCCAGCAGTTTGTGGGAGGGTAAATATTTT. This encodes CASSLWEGKYF.

V is TRBV5-8 and J is TRBJ2-6, with D perhaps assigned TRBD1 or TRBD2 (5 bases each). Germline values: CDR1 SGHTS, CDR2 YDEGEE. The V and J ends lost 0 bases and 0 bases respectively, with 7 bases between them. This CDR3 contains 16 residues. CDR3 nucleotide sequence: TGTGCCAGCAGCTTGGGGGGGAGCTCTGGGGCCAACGTCCTGACTTTC. This codes for CASSLGGSSGANVLTF.

The sample holds a few counts of this clonotype. V is TRBV15 and J is TRBJ2-5; the match to TRBD2 covers 8 bases. The CDR3 is made up of 14 amino acids. In germline, CDR1 is LNHNV, CDR2 YYDKDF (reference sequence). V lost 1 base and J lost 5; bases outside the gene matches: 3. The CDR3 coding sequence is TGTGCCACCAGCAGAGGAGCGGGAGAGGAGACCCAGTACTTC. Translation: CATSRGAGEETQYF.

This clonotype was detected ten times or more. The chain has TRBV12-3 or TRBV12-4 and TRBJ2-3; the D gene could be TRBD1 or TRBD2 (6 bases each). The CDR3 totals 13 residues. Between the trimmed V and J ends, which lost 2 bases and 14 bases, there was a span of 17 bases. The CDR3 is CASSLYRRDISYF. As DNA, the CDR3 is TGTGCCAGCAGTTTATATCGGAGGGACATATCGTATTTT.

This clonotype has a count of ten or more. The chain links TRBV29-1 to TRBJ2-7; D unresolved. Per the germline V gene, CDR1 is SQVTM and CDR2 is ANQGSEA. Deletions cut 2 bases from V and 2 bases from J, with 7 bases between. This CDR3 is 12 amino acids long. This CDR3 is CSVEFETYEQYF. CDR3 coding DNA: TGCAGCGTTGAATTTGAGACCTACGAGCAGTACTTC.

The rearrangement links TRBV5-1 to TRBJ1-1; 7 bases line up with TRBD1. Germline assignment: CDR1 SGHRS and CDR2 YFSETQ. V was clipped by 6 bases and J by 0 bases; unmatched bases: 8. CDR3 length equals 15 residues. Written as DNA, the CDR3 is TGCGCCAGCACCCCACAGGGGACAGTGAACACTGAAGCTTTCTTT. It translates to CASTPQGTVNTEAFF. The entire variable domain, with the rest obtained from reference TRBV5-1 and TRBJ1-1, is as follows: KAGVTQTPRYLIKTRGQQVTLSCSPISGHRSVSWYQQTPGQGLQFLFEYFSETQRNKGNFPGRFSGRQFSNSRSEMNVSTLELGDSALYLCASTPQGTVNTEAFFGQGTRLTVV.

This clonotype turned up a few times. This rearrangement joins TRBV24-1 to TRBJ2-5; 9 bases line up with TRBD2. Germline V gene data show CDR1 as KGHDR and CDR2 as SFDVKD. The CDR3 sequence is 16 residues long. The V gene end was trimmed by 3 bases and the J gene end by 3 bases; junction bases not matched to a gene: 7. CDR3 in amino acids: CATSDLTSSGKETQYF. The DNA for the CDR3 is TGTGCCACCAGTGATCTCACATCTAGCGGGAAAGAGACCCAGTACTTC.

This clonotype was seen a handful of times. The genes are TRBV29-1 and TRBJ2-7; 11 bases match TRBD1. Per germline, CDR1 SQVTM and CDR2 ANQGSEA. The CDR3 spans 14 residues. J was trimmed by 6 bases and V by 7 bases; bases with no gene match: 11. The CDR3 DNA follows: TGCAGCGCGGAGCTCCGGACAGGGGGCAGCGAGCAGTACTTC. The encoded protein is CSAELRTGGSEQYF.

A few counts support this clonotype. CDR3 in DNA: TGTGCCAGCAGGGGGCCTGCTCAGCCCCAGCATTTT. Encoded protein: CASRGPAQPQHF. This rearrangement joins TRBV27 to TRBJ1-5; TRBD1 might be the D (5 bases). Trimming removed 6 bases from V and 6 bases from J, with 9 bases in between. The V gene's germline CDR1 is MNHEY and CDR2 SMNVEV (reference sequence). The CDR3 has 12 amino acids.

This chain connects TRBV19 to TRBJ1-5; possibly TRBD1 for D (6 bases). CDR3 length: 15 residues. V lost 3 bases, J lost 6 bases, and 15 bases lay in between. Germline CDR1 reads LNHDA; CDR2 reads SQIVND (reference sequence). For the CDR3, the DNA is TGTGCCAGTAGTATTTTCCGGACAGTCGGTCAGCCCCAGCATTTT. Translated, it gives CASSIFRTVGQPQHF.

This clonotype was recorded at least ten times. J is TRBJ2-7 and V is TRBV11-2; D unresolved. Germline CDR1 is SGHAT and CDR2 is FQNNGV. There are 15 residues in the CDR3. The ends were cut back, 5 bases at V and 0 bases at J, with 14 bases in the middle. CDR3 DNA sequence: TGTGCCAGCAGCCAATACTTCCAAAGCTCCTACGAGCAGTACTTC. Amino acids: CASSQYFQSSYEQYF.

This clonotype came up a few times. The J gene is TRBJ2-5, the V gene TRBV3-1, with unresolved D. Per the germline V gene, CDR1 is LGHDT and CDR2 is YNNKEL (reference sequence). There are 15 residues in the CDR3. Trimming took off 1 base at V and 1 base at J, with 10 bases between the two ends. CDR3: CASSQVLRLQETQYF. The CDR3 nucleotides read TGTGCCAGCAGCCAAGTACTGCGACTCCAAGAGACCCAGTACTTC.

In its sample, this clonotype was seen many times. This sequence joins TRBV27 and TRBJ1-2, with D possibly being TRBD1 (5 bases). Trimming removed 3 bases at V and 7 bases at J, with 15 bases between. This CDR3 has 14 residues. Per germline, CDR1 MNHEY and CDR2 SMNVEV (reference sequence). CDR3 in DNA: TGTGCCAGCAGTTTGGCGGGACTGGTCGGTGGCTACACCTTC. It codes for CASSLAGLVGGYTF.

V gene TRBV18 combines with J gene TRBJ2-3; the match to TRBD2 covers 8 bases. Losses at the gene ends were 3 bases for V and 6 bases for J; bases not matched to a gene: 11. The CDR3 contains 16 residues. The V gene's germline CDR1 is KGHSH and CDR2 LQKENI. The CDR3 sequence: CASSPSGLAPLDTQYF. The DNA for the CDR3 is TGTGCCAGCTCACCTTCCGGACTAGCTCCTCTTGATACGCAGTATTTT. The entire variable domain, with the rest obtained from reference TRBV18 and TRBJ2-3, is as follows: NAGVMQNPRHLVRRRGQEARLRCSPMKGHSHVYWYRQLPEEGLKFMVYLQKENIIDESGMPKERFSAEFPKEGPSILRIQQVVRGDSAAYFCASSPSGLAPLDTQYFGPGTRLTVL.

This clonotype was counted a few times. This rearrangement joins TRBV5-6 to TRBJ2-2; 7 nucleotides agree with TRBD1. V lost 1 base and J lost 5; bases outside the gene matches: 8. The CDR3 loop spans 16 amino acids. Germline CDR1 is SGHDT and CDR2 is YYEEEE. The CDR3 here is CASSLMSGGRTGELFF. The CDR3 bases are TGTGCCAGCAGCTTGATGTCAGGGGGTCGGACCGGGGAGCTGTTTTTT.

This clonotype was picked up many times. The chain uses TRBV20-1 and TRBJ2-7, with no clear D. Trimming took off 2 bases at V and 2 bases at J, with 7 bases between the two ends. CDR3 size: 12 residues. Looked up from germline, CDR1 is DFQATT and CDR2 is SNEGSKA (reference sequence). The CDR3 bases are TGCAGTGCTAGAATGAGAACCTACGAGCAGTACTTC. This codes for CSARMRTYEQYF.

J is TRBJ1-5 and V is TRBV19; D gene ambiguous. The germline V gene encodes CDR1 LNHDA and CDR2 SQIVND (reference sequence). Trimming pared 3 bases from V and 5 bases from J, leaving 11 bases between. The CDR3 is 14 residues long. This CDR3 reads CASSIWSMDQPQHF. Here the CDR3 DNA reads TGTGCCAGTAGTATTTGGAGCATGGATCAGCCCCAGCATTTT. The variable domain in full, completed from reference TRBV19 and TRBJ1-5, reads DGGITQSPKYLFRKEGQNVTLSCEQNLNHDAMYWYRQDPGQGLRLIYYSQIVNDFQKGDIAEGYSVSREKKESFPLTVTSAQKNPTAFYLCASSIWSMDQPQHFGDGTRLSIL.